In this sample, the clone carrying this TCR beta chain turned up a few times. Its specificity is unknown. This entry comes from a study of identical twins. Unique molecular identifiers were present on the cDNA, which also gained a universal primer site by template switching. One entry per CDR3 protein, called by TCRdb with MiXCR from the 5' RACE reads. The profile shows hundreds of thousands of distinct CDR3 sequences, about 20% of them singletons. Study-wide points: The abundant beta clonotypes from cord blood had fewer insertions, and memory repertoires had none of this.

Healthy Caucasians provided all donations. In germline, CDR1 is DFQATT, CDR2 SNEGSKA (reference sequence). The CDR3 totals 10 residues. V was pared by 7 bases and J by 5 bases, with 6 bases between. The same data also contributed to another study, on T cells expressing NK-cell markers. From that report: Sorted CD3+CD56+NKG2C+, CD3+CD56+NKG2C- and CD3+CD56-NKG2C+ T cells supplied TCR beta repertoires.

This rearrangement joins TRBV20-1 to TRBJ2-1; D is perhaps TRBD2 (6 bases). The clonotype was recovered from a woman between 18 and 29 years old in good health. What was sequenced was PBMCs. CDR3 in amino acids: CSGLDNEQFF. CDR3 DNA: TGCAGTGGACTAGACAATGAGCAGTTCTTC.